Below, 17 T cell receptor beta chains from the same sample are listed, as sequenced in a study of shared clonotypes between healthy human individuals. CD45RO-negative CD8 cells positively selected for CCR7 made up the naive population, which excluded terminally differentiated effector memory CD45RA+ cells. Some clones are missing from TCRdb's copy, which holds only in-frame ones; the method was immunoSEQ multiplex PCR. The sample yields some 2,000,000 clones, 85% to 95% seen once. The source material was naive CD8+ T cells sorted from blood. These receptors originate from a man younger than 35 in good health.

The chain carries TRBV5-1 and TRBJ2-3, with 8 bases that match TRBD2. V shed 1 base, J shed 5 bases, and the junction held 12 bases outside the gene matches. The CDR3 is 17 residues long. Germline V lookup: CDR1 SGHRS, CDR2 YFSETQ. CDR3 sequence: CASSLPPSGPLGDTQYF. The CDR3 DNA reads TGCGCCAGCAGCTTGCCCCCTAGCGGGCCTCTGGGAGATACGCAGTATTTT.

The chain has TRBV6-1 and TRBJ2-7, with 9 bases that match TRBD1. From germline, CDR1 is MNHNS and CDR2 SASEGT. This CDR3 comprises 16 residues. V lost 4 bases to trimming and J lost 3 bases; unmatched junction nucleotides: 10. The CDR3 region is CASSARRQGVFYEQYF. The CDR3 DNA reads TGTGCCAGCAGTGCTCGACGACAGGGGGTATTCTACGAGCAGTACTTC.

Worth noting for this clone: Other nucleotide sequences in the sample specify the same CDR3. The rearrangement links TRBV13 to TRBJ2-5; D not resolved. Between the trimmed V and J ends, which lost 0 bases and 1 base, there was a span of 3 bases. The CDR3 is made up of 13 amino acids. Germline lookup yields CDR1 PRHDT and CDR2 FYEKMQ (reference sequence). CDR3 coding DNA: TGTGCCAGCAGCTTAGGGTTCCAAGAGACCCAGTACTTC. Residues: CASSLGFQETQYF.

This chain links TRBV7-3 with TRBJ2-2, with 11 bases aligning to TRBD2. CDR3 size: 16 residues. Per the germline V gene, CDR1 is SGHTA and CDR2 is FQGTGA. V was pared by 3 bases and J by 5 bases, with 5 bases of the junction left unmatched. The CDR3 sequence: CASSLTSGDLTGELFF. Written as DNA, the CDR3 is TGTGCCAGCAGCTTGACTAGCGGGGATTTGACCGGGGAGCTGTTTTTT.

About this clone itself: The junction does not match germline at one end; this may be a read error. J is TRBJ2-1 and V is TRBV18; no definite D call. CDR1 and CDR2 from the germline V gene are KGHSH and LQKENI. The CDR3 consists of 12 residues. CDR3 region: CASAPPYNEQFF. The CDR3 DNA reads as TGTGCCAGCGCACCCCCCTACAATGAGCAGTTCTTC.

The chain joins TRBV27 to TRBJ1-5; the D gene is possibly TRBD1 (5 bases). The germline V gene encodes CDR1 MNHEY and CDR2 SMNVEV (reference sequence). V was clipped by 4 bases and J by 3 bases, with 13 bases between them. The CDR3 consists of 15 residues. The CDR3 DNA follows: TGTGCCAGCAGTTCCAGGGCTTCGATCAATCAGCCCCAGCATTTT. Residues: CASSSRASINQPQHF.

The V gene is TRBV19, the J gene TRBJ2-1; D perhaps matches TRBD2 (5 bases). The V gene lost 3 bases and the J gene lost 5 bases, with 8 bases spanning the gap. The CDR3 covers 13 residues. The V gene's germline CDR1 is LNHDA and CDR2 SQIVND (reference sequence). This CDR3 is CASSMTGNNEQFF. The CDR3 bases are TGTGCCAGTAGTATGACGGGGAACAATGAGCAGTTCTTC.

This clone occurred once. V usage is TRBV21-1 and J usage is TRBJ2-5; the table gives TRBD2 as D, unverified against the DNA. TRBV21-1 counts as a pseudogene. CDR3 size: 15 residues. The CDR3 sequence: CASSKRKRESETQYF. CDR3 sequence (DNA): TGTGCCAGCAGCAAAAGAAAGCGGGAGAGTGAGACCCAGTACTTC.

V is TRBV6-5 and J is TRBJ2-1; D perhaps matches TRBD1 (6 bases). The CDR3 spans 15 residues. Trimming left V 0 bases short and J 8 bases short, with 14 bases between. Germline-derived CDR1 and CDR2 are MNHEY and SVGAGI. The DNA of the CDR3 is TGTGCCAGCAGTTACTCCTCAGGGGCGCACGATGAGCAGTTCTTC. It is translated as CASSYSSGAHDEQFF.

This clone was picked up one time. Other DNA sequences in this sample translate to the same CDR3. The V and J genes are TRBV27 and TRBJ1-2, with D possibly matching TRBD1 (5 bases). Germline CDR1 MNHEY, CDR2 SMNVEV (reference sequence). Between the trimmed V and J ends, which lost 2 bases and 7 bases, there was a span of 11 bases. The CDR3 is made up of 13 amino acids. CDR3 bases: TGTGCCAGCAGTTTAAGGCAGGGCAGTGGCTACACCTTC. It translates to CASSLRQGSGYTF.

As to this clone: The same CDR3 arises from other DNA sequences in this sample as well. This chain connects TRBV6-5 to TRBJ1-1; D uncertain. Trimming pared 0 bases from V and 7 bases from J, leaving 9 bases between. The CDR3 spans 13 residues. Germline values: CDR1 MNHEY, CDR2 SVGAGI. CDR3 nucleotide sequence: TGTGCCAGCAGTTACTCGCCCGGTGGTGAAGCTTTCTTT. Its translation: CASSYSPGGEAFF.

J is TRBJ1-3 and V is TRBV11-2; 9 bases map to TRBD1. Germline-derived CDR1 and CDR2 are SGHAT and FQNNGV. This CDR3 comprises 16 residues. V trimming: 5 bases; J trimming: 7 bases; junction bases outside the gene matches: 12. The CDR3 nucleotides are TGTGCCAGCAGCCCACCGCCGGGACAGGGAGGCAACACCATATATTTT. The encoded protein is CASSPPPGQGGNTIYF. Complete variable domain (other parts from reference TRBV11-2 and TRBJ1-3): EAGVAQSPRYKIIEKRQSVAFWCNPISGHATLYWYQQILGQGPKLLIQFQNNGVVDDSQLPKDRFSAERLKGVDSTLKIQPAKLEDSAVYLCASSPPPGQGGNTIYFGEGSWLTVV.

V and J are TRBV27 and TRBJ2-1; D unclear. The CDR3 covers 16 residues. V lost 0 bases, J lost 4 bases, and 13 bases lay in between. Germline lookup yields CDR1 MNHEY and CDR2 SMNVEV (reference sequence). CDR3 loop: CASSLSADNSYNEQFF. CDR3 nucleotide sequence: TGTGCCAGCAGTTTATCCGCGGATAATAGTTACAATGAGCAGTTCTTC.

This chain uses TRBV28 with TRBJ2-3, with TRBD2 matching over 7 bases. Germline CDR1 reads MDHEN; CDR2 reads SYDVKM. This CDR3 comprises 15 residues. The V segment lost 3 bases and the J segment 6 bases; nucleotides outside the gene matches: 9. The CDR3 loop is CASSFVGGSRDTQYF. Here the CDR3 DNA reads TGTGCCAGCAGTTTTGTCGGGGGGTCCCGTGATACGCAGTATTTT.

This clone has just one count. This chain uses TRBV5-6 with TRBJ1-1, with a possible D match to TRBD1 (5 bases). The CDR3 totals 13 residues. V lost 0 bases and J 5 bases, leaving 8 bases between the germline ends. Germline loops: CDR1 SGHDT, CDR2 YYEEEE. CDR3 loop: CASSLARDTEAFF. The CDR3 bases are TGTGCCAGCAGCTTGGCCAGGGATACTGAAGCTTTCTTT.

This chain connects TRBV5-1 to TRBJ2-3, with 7 bases aligning to TRBD1. With V trimmed by 4 bases and J by 0 bases, 5 bases remained unmatched. Looked up from germline, CDR1 is SGHRS and CDR2 is YFSETQ. This CDR3 is 15 amino acids long. CDR3 sequence: CASSTGQTSTDTQYF. DNA of the CDR3: TGCGCCAGCAGCACGGGACAGACGAGCACAGATACGCAGTATTTT.

The chain is built from TRBV11-2 and TRBJ1-1; D is ambiguous. Germline V CDR1 and CDR2: SGHAT, FQNNGV. This CDR3 region has 15 residues. The V gene lost 0 bases and the J gene lost 0 bases, with 8 bases spanning the gap. DNA of the CDR3: TGTGCCAGCAGCTTAGATTTGATGCTGAACACTGAAGCTTTCTTT. Translated, it gives CASSLDLMLNTEAFF.